This is a list of T cell receptor beta chains from one sample in a study of T-cell memory formation after mild COVID-19. MiXCR, applied by TCRdb to the 5' RACE reads, yields one record per CDR3 protein. The sample carries 340,000 or so distinct CDR3 sequences, 10% to 15% recorded once. The sample comprised PBMCs or a T cell subset sorted from them (not recorded which). These receptors all come from a man between 18 and 29 years old who had mild COVID-19 (a few samples of this study predate the infection). Cell type and time point are not known. The CDR3 runs from the conserved cysteine through the conserved F or W. The D gene is left open where the match is weak. Not all rows give a size; the values are once, few, many and, for expanded clones, a class.

d_gene	v_gene	j_gene	abundance	len	CDR3aa	CDR3nt
TRBD2	TRBV7-3	TRBJ2-5	few	15	CASSLGVGGEETQYF	TGTGCCAGCAGCTTAGGGGTCGGGGGGGAAGAGACCCAGTACTTC
.	TRBV9	TRBJ2-7	many	13	CASSGYVSGEQYF	TGTGCCAGCAGCGGGTACGTTAGTGGCGAGCAGTACTTC
.	TRBV5-1	TRBJ2-3	many	12	CASSPGLNTQYF	TGCGCCAGCAGCCCCGGTTTGAATACGCAGTATTTT
.	TRBV10-2	TRBJ2-1	few	14	CASSEWGEGGEQFF	TGCGCCAGCAGTGAGTGGGGGGAAGGAGGTGAGCAGTTCTTC
.	TRBV9	TRBJ1-2	few	16	CASSAGTLEDSYGYTF	TGTGCCAGCAGCGCGGGGACCCTCGAGGACTCCTATGGCTACACCTTC
TRBD2	TRBV7-8	TRBJ2-1	few	16	CASSLALTSGANEQFF	TGTGCCAGCAGCTTAGCGTTGACTAGCGGGGCGAATGAGCAGTTCTTC
.	TRBV7-9	TRBJ2-7	many	13	CASSFRDVYEQYF	TGTGCCAGCAGCTTCCGGGACGTCTACGAGCAGTACTTC
.	TRBV24-1	TRBJ2-3	.	15	CATSPGRIFTDTQYF	TGTGCCACCAGCCCTGGACGGATTTTCACAGATACGCAGTATTTT
.	TRBV3-1	TRBJ2-2	.	11	CATMDLGELFF	TGTGCCACCATGGATCTCGGGGAGCTGTTTTTT
.	TRBV10-3	TRBJ2-4	.	17	CAISESRQLLAKNIQYF	TGTGCCATCAGTGAGTCGAGACAGCTACTAGCCAAAAACATTCAGTACTTC
.	TRBV29-1	TRBJ1-3	.	14	CSVGGLHSGNTIYF	TGCAGCGTTGGGGGCTTGCACTCTGGAAACACCATATATTTT
TRBD1	TRBV12-3/TRBV12-4	TRBJ1-2	.	14	CASSSVTGTYGYTF	TGTGCCAGCAGTTCAGTGACAGGGACCTATGGCTACACCTTC
TRBD2	TRBV6-2/TRBV6-3	TRBJ2-2	few	15	CASSSERGGTGELFF	TGTGCCAGCAGTTCCGAGCGGGGGGGCACCGGGGAGCTGTTTTTT
.	TRBV29-1	TRBJ2-3	many	13	CSASDSRTDTQYF	TGCAGCGCGTCTGACAGCCGCACAGATACGCAGTATTTT
TRBD2	TRBV4-2	TRBJ2-5	.	14	CASSQDRGVVTQYF	TGTGCCAGCAGCCAAGATCGGGGGGTGGTGACCCAGTACTTC
.	TRBV3-1	TRBJ2-5	once	12	CARSQVLETQYF	TGTGCCAGAAGCCAAGTTCTAGAGACCCAGTACTTC
TRBD1	TRBV6-5	TRBJ1-1	.	15	CASSSAGGWSTEAFF	TGTGCCAGCAGTTCAGCAGGGGGATGGAGCACTGAAGCTTTCTTT
TRBD1	TRBV4-1	TRBJ1-1	.	14	CASSPGGAGGLAFF	TGCGCCAGCAGCCCTGGCGGGGCAGGGGGCCTAGCTTTCTTT
.	TRBV4-2	TRBJ1-4	.	14	CASRPTGANEKLFF	TGTGCCAGCAGACCTACGGGGGCTAATGAAAAACTGTTTTTT
TRBD1	TRBV5-1	TRBJ1-5	few	14	CASSWTGDGQPQHF	TGCGCCAGCAGCTGGACAGGGGACGGTCAGCCCCAGCATTTT
TRBD1	TRBV10-3	TRBJ1-6	.	16	CAISESGTATGSPLHF	TGTGCCATCAGTGAGTCTGGGACAGCCACAGGGTCACCCCTCCACTTT
TRBD1	TRBV6-5	TRBJ2-7	few	14	CASSSNTGALEQYF	TGTGCCAGCAGTTCCAATACAGGGGCTCTCGAGCAGTACTTC
.	TRBV5-1	TRBJ1-6	.	14	CASSVGGTNSPLHF	TGCGCCAGCAGTGTTGGGGGAACGAATTCACCCCTCCACTTT
.	TRBV4-1	TRBJ2-2	.	14	CASSRPATLRELFF	TGCGCCAGCAGCAGGCCGGCTACCTTACGGGAGCTGTTTTTT
.	TRBV4-2	TRBJ2-2	.	17	CASSQEIEEAATGELFF	TGTGCCAGCAGCCAAGAAATCGAAGAAGCAGCCACCGGGGAGCTGTTTTTT
.	TRBV6-5	TRBJ1-5	few	14	CASSLSNSNQPQHF	TGTGCCAGCAGTTTGAGCAATAGCAATCAGCCCCAGCATTTT